This entry describes one T cell receptor beta chain. There is no known antigen for this receptor. Base qualities are not recorded, but no much larger clone differs from it by a single base. This sample was taken from a study of T cell changes during pregnancy in multiple sclerosis (dated by TCRdb to between 2017 and 2020). Turning to the overall study: The study examined how the T cell repertoire changed over the course of pregnancy in women with multiple sclerosis.

From its cysteine to its phenylalanine, the CDR3 spans 17 amino acids. Just CDR3 DNA is preserved here, 51 bases in frame from base 1. Trimming leaves V shorter by 0 bases and J shorter by 4 bases, with the junction holding 8 bases beyond the gene matches. The germline V gene gives CDR1 as SGHRS and CDR2 as YFSETQ. The library was obtained by the immunoSEQ multiplex PCR assay. In its TCRdb copy, this immuneACCESS table keeps in-frame sequences only and misses some clones. Where compared with another copy, unresolved V genes explain less than half of these, and the others have no known cause. The sample contains over 45,000 clones, about 90% of them found a single time. Roughly 0.59% of the sample goes to the ten largest clones.

The sequence was obtained from a female donor with multiple sclerosis, enrolled in a pregnancy study. The chain is made from TRBV5-1 and TRBJ2-1; 9 junctional bases match TRBD1. The sample in question was CD4+ T cells from peripheral blood mononuclear cells, obtained after pregnancy. The CDR3 reads CASSLGSGTGRYNEQFF. The sequenced DNA is TGCGCCAGCAGCTTGGGCTCCGGGACAGGGCGATACAATGAGCAGTTCTTC.